This T cell receptor (beta chain) was identified during a study of blood T cell repertoires in COVID-19. Study-wide context: Italy, Spain and the United States were the sources of the convalescent and acute COVID-19 samples.

This clone was seen just once. Original processing methods: Reference gene primers were amplified, and this amplification served to estimate nucleated cell counts. Sequencing was performed with immunoSEQ multiplex PCR; in TCRdb, only in-frame clones are kept and a portion is missing. That table furnishes V, J and clone size, whereas the DNA furnished D and trimming. Of 250,000 to 350,000 clones in the sample, roughly 90% were seen once. Seattle participants joined during active infection and were tracked over time. Germline V lookup: CDR1 SGHTA, CDR2 FQGNSA. The CDR3 spans 15 residues. Trimming left V 0 bases short and J 8 bases short, with 14 bases between.

The rearrangement uses TRBV7-2 and TRBJ2-4; weak D call: TRBD1 (7 bases). Material for sequencing was peripheral blood. This sequence originates from a woman in her 70s with COVID-19, enrolled during active disease. CDR3 in amino acids: CASSLAWSGGHIQYF. The DNA for the CDR3 is TGTGCCAGCAGCTTAGCGTGGTCAGGGGGGCACATTCAGTACTTC.